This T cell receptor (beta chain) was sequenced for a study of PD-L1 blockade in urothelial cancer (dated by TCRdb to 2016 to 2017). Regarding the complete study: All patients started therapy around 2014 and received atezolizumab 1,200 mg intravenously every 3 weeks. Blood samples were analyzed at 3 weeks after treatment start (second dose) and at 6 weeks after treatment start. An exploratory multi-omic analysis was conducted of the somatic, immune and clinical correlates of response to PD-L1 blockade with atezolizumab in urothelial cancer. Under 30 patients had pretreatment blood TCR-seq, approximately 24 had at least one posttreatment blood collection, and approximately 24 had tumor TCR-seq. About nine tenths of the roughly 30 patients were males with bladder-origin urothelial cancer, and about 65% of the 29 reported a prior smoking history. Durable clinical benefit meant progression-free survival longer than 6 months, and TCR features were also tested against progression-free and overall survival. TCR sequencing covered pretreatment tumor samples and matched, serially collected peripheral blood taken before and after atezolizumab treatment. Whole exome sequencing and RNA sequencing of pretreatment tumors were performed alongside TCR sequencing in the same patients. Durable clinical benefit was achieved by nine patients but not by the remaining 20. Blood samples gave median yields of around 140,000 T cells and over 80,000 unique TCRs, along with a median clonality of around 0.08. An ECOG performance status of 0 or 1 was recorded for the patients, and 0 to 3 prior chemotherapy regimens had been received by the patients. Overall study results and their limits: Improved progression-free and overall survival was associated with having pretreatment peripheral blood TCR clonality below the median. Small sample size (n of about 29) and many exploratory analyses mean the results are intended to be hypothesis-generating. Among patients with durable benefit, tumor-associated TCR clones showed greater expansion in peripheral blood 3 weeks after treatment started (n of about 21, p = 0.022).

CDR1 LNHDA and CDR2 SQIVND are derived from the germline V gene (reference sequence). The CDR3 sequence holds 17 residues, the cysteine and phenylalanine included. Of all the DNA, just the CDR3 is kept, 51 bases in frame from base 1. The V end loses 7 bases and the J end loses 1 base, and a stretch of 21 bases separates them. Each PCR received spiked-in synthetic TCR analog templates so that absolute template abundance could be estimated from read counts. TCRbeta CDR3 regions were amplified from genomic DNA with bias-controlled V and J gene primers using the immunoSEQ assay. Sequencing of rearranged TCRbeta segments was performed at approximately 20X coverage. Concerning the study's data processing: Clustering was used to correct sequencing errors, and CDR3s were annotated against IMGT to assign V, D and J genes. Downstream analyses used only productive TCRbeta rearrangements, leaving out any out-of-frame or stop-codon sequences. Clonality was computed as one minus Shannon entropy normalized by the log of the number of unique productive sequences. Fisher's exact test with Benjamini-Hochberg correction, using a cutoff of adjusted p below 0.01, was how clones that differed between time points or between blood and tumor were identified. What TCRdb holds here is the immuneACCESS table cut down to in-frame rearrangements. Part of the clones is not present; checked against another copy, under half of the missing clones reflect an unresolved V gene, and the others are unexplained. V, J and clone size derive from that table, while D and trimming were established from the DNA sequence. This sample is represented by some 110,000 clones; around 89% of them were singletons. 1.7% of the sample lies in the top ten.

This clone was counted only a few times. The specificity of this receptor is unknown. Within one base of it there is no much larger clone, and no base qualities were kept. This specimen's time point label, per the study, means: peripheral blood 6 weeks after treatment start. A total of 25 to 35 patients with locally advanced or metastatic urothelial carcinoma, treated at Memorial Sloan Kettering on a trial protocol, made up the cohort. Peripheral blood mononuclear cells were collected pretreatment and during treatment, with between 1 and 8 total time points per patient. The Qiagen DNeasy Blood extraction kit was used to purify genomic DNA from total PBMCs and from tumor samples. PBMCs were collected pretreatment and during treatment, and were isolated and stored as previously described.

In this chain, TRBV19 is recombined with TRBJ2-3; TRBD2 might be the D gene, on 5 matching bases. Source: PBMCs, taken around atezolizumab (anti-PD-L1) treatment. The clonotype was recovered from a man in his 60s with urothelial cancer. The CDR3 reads CASTLTSGGFRTDTQYF. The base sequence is TGTGCCAGTACCCTCACATCAGGAGGATTCCGCACAGATACGCAGTATTTT.